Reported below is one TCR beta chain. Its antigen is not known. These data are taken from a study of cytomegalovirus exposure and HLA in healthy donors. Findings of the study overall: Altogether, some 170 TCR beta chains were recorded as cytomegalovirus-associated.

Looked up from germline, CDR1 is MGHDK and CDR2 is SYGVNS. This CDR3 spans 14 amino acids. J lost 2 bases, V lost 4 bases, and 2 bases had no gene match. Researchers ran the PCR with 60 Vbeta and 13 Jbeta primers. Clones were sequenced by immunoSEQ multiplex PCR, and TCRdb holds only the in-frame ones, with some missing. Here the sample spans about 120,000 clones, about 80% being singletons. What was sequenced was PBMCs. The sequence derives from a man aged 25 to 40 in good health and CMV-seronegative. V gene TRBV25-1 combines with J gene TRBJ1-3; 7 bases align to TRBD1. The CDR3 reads CASSGGTAGNTIYF. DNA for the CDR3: TGTGCCAGCAGTGGGGGGACAGCTGGAAACACCATATATTTT.